These 21 T cell receptor beta chains were all obtained from the same sample, sequenced in a study of OX40 agonist ivuxolimab in advanced cancers. The repertoire was sequenced with immunoSEQ multiplex PCR; TCRdb's copy has only in-frame clones and lacks some. This table holds under 80,000 clones, 82% found once. This specimen consisted of CD4+ or CD8+ T cells sorted from blood, obtained in a trial of the OX40 agonist ivuxolimab. These receptors were obtained from an adult with an advanced solid tumor such as melanoma, head and neck, liver or kidney cancer.

The V and J genes are TRBV6-1 and TRBJ1-1; D is unclear. The V and J ends lost 2 bases and 11 bases respectively, with 15 bases between them. This CDR3 comprises 13 residues. Germline CDR1 reads MNHNS; CDR2 reads SASEGT. DNA of the CDR3: TGTGCCAGCAGTGAAAATCGGGAAGGGAGGGCTTTCTTT. This codes for CASSENREGRAFF.

This clone was detected once. The chain combines TRBV19 with TRBJ1-4; D gene uncertain. The CDR3 length is 14 residues. Trimming removed 8 bases from V and 8 bases from J, with 18 bases in between. Germline-derived CDR1 and CDR2 are LNHDA and SQIVND (reference sequence). The CDR3 is CASGERYRGEKLFF. In nucleotides, the CDR3 is TGTGCCAGTGGTGAGCGCTACCGGGGAGAAAAACTGTTTTTT.

Worth noting for this clone: At one end the junction does not follow the germline gene, possibly because of a read error. The chain joins TRBV2 to TRBJ1-6; 7 nucleotides agree with TRBD1. Germline CDR1 is SNHLY and CDR2 is FYNNEI. CDR3 size: 15 residues. CDR3 DNA sequence: TGTGCCAGCAGGGAAGGACAGGTCCCCTATTCACCCCTCCACTTT. This encodes CASREGQVPYSPLHF.

The chain combines TRBV5-1 with TRBJ2-7; D possibly uses TRBD1 or TRBD2 (5 bases each). Trimming left V 4 bases short and J 0 bases short, with 11 bases between. This CDR3 region has 14 residues. Germline values: CDR1 SGHRS, CDR2 YFSETQ. In DNA form, the CDR3 reads TGCGCCAGCAGCCGACAGACTAACTCCTACGAGCAGTACTTC. It specifies CASSRQTNSYEQYF.

The rearrangement uses TRBV19 and TRBJ2-3; 11 bases are a match to TRBD2. CDR1 and CDR2 (germline): LNHDA, SQIVND (reference sequence). This CDR3 contains 18 residues. The trim removed 5 bases at V and 1 base at J, leaving 11 bases unmatched. CDR3 nucleotides: TGTGCCAGTAGTGCCATAGCGGGAGGGCCGGTCGGCACAGATACGCAGTATTTT. It translates to CASSAIAGGPVGTDTQYF.

This chain uses TRBV7-2 with TRBJ2-2, with D tentatively TRBD1 (6 bases). The V gene's germline CDR1 is SGHTA and CDR2 FQGNSA. The CDR3 has 14 residues. The V end lost 5 bases, the J end lost 1 base, and 8 bases lay between the germline ends. CDR3 loop: CASSQGQNTGELFF. CDR3 coding DNA: TGTGCCAGCAGCCAGGGACAGAACACCGGGGAGCTGTTTTTT.

V usage is TRBV5-1 and J usage is TRBJ2-5; the D call may be TRBD1 or TRBD2 (5 bases each). The germline V gene has CDR1 SGHRS and CDR2 YFSETQ. The CDR3 is 14 amino acids. V shed 1 base and J shed 5 bases, with 12 bases lying between them. CDR3 sequence (DNA): TGCGCCAGCAGCTTGTGGGGACCGGGGGAGACCCAGTACTTC. It yields the protein CASSLWGPGETQYF.

V gene TRBV27 combines with J gene TRBJ1-6; a possible D gene is TRBD1 (5 bases). The CDR3 consists of 15 residues. V lost 3 bases and J lost 8, with 14 bases in between. From germline, CDR1 is MNHEY and CDR2 SMNVEV (reference sequence). CDR3 coding DNA: TGTGCCAGCAGTTTCAGTTCAGGCAGGGATTCACCCCTCCACTTT. Translating gives CASSFSSGRDSPLHF.

The rearrangement uses TRBV5-6 and TRBJ2-6, with D perhaps TRBD2 (6 bases). The CDR3 has 15 amino acids. V was pared by 5 bases and J by 4 bases, with 13 bases between. CDR1 and CDR2 from the germline V gene are SGHDT and YYEEEE. CDR3 in amino acids: CASRTGGTGANVLTF. The DNA of the CDR3 is TGTGCCAGCAGGACCGGGGGAACCGGGGCCAACGTCCTGACTTTC.

The J gene is TRBJ2-1, the V gene TRBV7-2; 7 positions agree with TRBD2. With 2 bases clipped from V and 5 bases from J, the junction kept 12 bases outside the gene matches. The CDR3 runs 17 residues. The germline gives CDR1 SGHTA, CDR2 FQGNSA. The CDR3 loop is CASSLPASGTMNNEQFF. The CDR3, as DNA: TGTGCCAGCAGCTTACCCGCTAGCGGCACGATGAACAATGAGCAGTTCTTC.

The gene calls are TRBV11-2 and TRBJ2-2; no definite D call. The ends were cut back, 2 bases at V and 4 bases at J, with 8 bases in the middle. Germline V gene data show CDR1 as SGHAT and CDR2 as FQNNGV. The CDR3 contains 14 residues. The CDR3 DNA is TGTGCCAGCAGCTTACTCAGGTCCACCGGGGAGCTGTTTTTT. Encoded protein: CASSLLRSTGELFF. Full variable domain (missing parts from reference TRBV11-2 and TRBJ2-2): EAGVAQSPRYKIIEKRQSVAFWCNPISGHATLYWYQQILGQGPKLLIQFQNNGVVDDSQLPKDRFSAERLKGVDSTLKIQPAKLEDSAVYLCASSLLRSTGELFFGEGSRLTVL.

The genes are TRBV4-1 and TRBJ2-3, with a weak D call TRBD1 (5 bases). V was shortened by 2 bases and J by 4 bases, with 7 bases between the two germline ends. Germline values: CDR1 MGHRA, CDR2 YSYEKL. The length of the CDR3 is 13 residues. The CDR3 nucleotides read TGCGCCAGCAGCCAACAGGGCCCAGATACGCAGTATTTT. This sequence encodes CASSQQGPDTQYF.

The chain is built from TRBV19 and TRBJ1-2; 7 nucleotides agree with TRBD1. CDR1 is LNHDA and CDR2 is SQIVND in the germline V gene (reference sequence). The CDR3 has 15 amino acids. Trimming removed 4 bases from V and 1 base from J; junction bases left unmatched: 6. CDR3 loop: CASSTRGTNNYGYTF. The CDR3, as DNA: TGTGCCAGTAGTACCAGGGGGACTAATAACTATGGCTACACCTTC.

This chain links TRBV11-2 with TRBJ2-7; unclear D gene. The CDR3 runs to 12 residues. Trimming pared 4 bases from V and 6 bases from J, leaving 10 bases between. CDR1 and CDR2 from the germline V gene are SGHAT and FQNNGV. In DNA form, the CDR3 reads TGTGCCAGCAGCTCGACACCGGGCGAGCAGTACTTC. Its protein product is CASSSTPGEQYF.

The genes are TRBV29-1 and TRBJ1-1; no clear D gene. From germline, CDR1 is SQVTM and CDR2 ANQGSEA. The CDR3 is made up of 11 amino acids. V gave up 7 bases and J gave up 0 bases, with 6 bases separating them. CDR3 DNA sequence: TGCAGCGCCCGAATGAACACTGAAGCTTTCTTT. It codes for CSARMNTEAFF.

The chain is built from TRBV4-1 and TRBJ2-3; D may be TRBD1 (6 bases). V gave up 3 bases and J gave up 10 bases, with 14 bases separating them. CDR3 length: 13 amino acids. Per germline, CDR1 MGHRA and CDR2 YSYEKL. CDR3: CASSHDGQRAQYF. CDR3 in DNA: TGCGCCAGCAGCCATGATGGACAGAGAGCGCAGTATTTT.

The chain combines TRBV7-9 with TRBJ1-6; 7 nucleotides agree with TRBD1. Germline lookup yields CDR1 SEHNR and CDR2 FQNEAQ (reference sequence). The trim removed 1 base at V and 10 bases at J, leaving 4 bases unmatched. This CDR3 comprises 14 residues. The CDR3 region is CASSLDRGESPLHF. CDR3 coding DNA: TGTGCCAGCAGCTTAGACAGGGGAGAATCACCCCTCCACTTT.

The rearrangement joins TRBV18 to TRBJ1-2; 8 bases are a match to TRBD1. The CDR3 is 14 residues long. The germline gives CDR1 KGHSH, CDR2 LQKENI. The V gene end was trimmed by 2 bases and the J gene end by 2 bases; junction bases not matched to a gene: 1. CDR3 DNA sequence: TGTGCCAGCTCACCAACAGGGGGGAACTATGGCTACACCTTC. It codes for CASSPTGGNYGYTF.

By frequency in the sample, this clone is medium-sized. The genes are TRBV7-9 and TRBJ1-6; weak D call: TRBD1 (6 bases). The V and J ends lost 1 base and 10 bases respectively, with 14 bases between them. In germline, CDR1 is SEHNR, CDR2 FQNEAQ (reference sequence). The CDR3 covers 15 residues. Written as DNA, the CDR3 is TGTGCCAGCAGCTTAGGGCAGGCAGGGGACTCACCCCTCCACTTT. Translating gives CASSLGQAGDSPLHF.

The genes are TRBV15 and TRBJ2-7; possibly TRBD2 for D (5 bases). This CDR3 has 14 residues. The V and J ends lost 0 bases and 4 bases respectively, with 10 bases between them. CDR1 LNHNV and CDR2 YYDKDF come from the germline V gene (reference sequence). CDR3 amino acids: CATSREGSGYEQYF. DNA for the CDR3: TGTGCCACCAGCAGAGAGGGGAGTGGGTACGAGCAGTACTTC.

The chain combines TRBV20-1 with TRBJ2-7; D remains ambiguous. Per the germline V gene, CDR1 is DFQATT and CDR2 is SNEGSKA (reference sequence). Trimming pared 3 bases from V and 5 bases from J, leaving 5 bases between. CDR3 length: 10 amino acids. The CDR3 reads CSASWNEQYF. In DNA, the CDR3 is TGCAGTGCTAGTTGGAACGAGCAGTACTTC.